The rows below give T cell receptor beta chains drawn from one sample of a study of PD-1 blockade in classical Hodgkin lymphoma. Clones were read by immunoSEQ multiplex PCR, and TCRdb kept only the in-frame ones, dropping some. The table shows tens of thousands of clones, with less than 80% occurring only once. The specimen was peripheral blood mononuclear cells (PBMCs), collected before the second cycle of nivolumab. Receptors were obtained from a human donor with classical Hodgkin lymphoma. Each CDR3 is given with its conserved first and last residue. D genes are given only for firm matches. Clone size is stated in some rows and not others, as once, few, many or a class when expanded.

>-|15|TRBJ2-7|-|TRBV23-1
CASSQSKGNSYEQYF
TGCGCCAGCAGTCAATCGAAGGGCAACTCCTACGAGCAGTACTTC
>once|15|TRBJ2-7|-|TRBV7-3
CASSLQQGPSYEQYF
TGTGCCAGCAGCTTACAGCAGGGCCCTTCCTACGAGCAGTACTTC
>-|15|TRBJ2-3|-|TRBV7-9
CASRAPGTYTDTQYF
TGTGCCAGCCGGGCCCCCGGGACTTACACAGATACGCAGTATTTT
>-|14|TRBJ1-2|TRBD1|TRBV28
CASSFGRGNYGYTF
TGTGCCAGCAGTTTTGGCAGGGGGAACTATGGCTACACCTTC
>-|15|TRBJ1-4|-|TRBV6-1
CASRQGHGANEKLFF
TGTGCCAGCAGGCAGGGCCACGGGGCTAATGAAAAACTGTTTTTT
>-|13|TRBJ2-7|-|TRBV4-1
CASSQGQTDEQYF
TGCGCCAGCAGCCAAGGTCAGACCGACGAGCAGTACTTC
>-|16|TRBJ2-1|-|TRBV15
CATSRPPSSSYNEQFF
TGTGCCACCAGCAGACCTCCTTCTAGCTCCTACAATGAGCAGTTCTTC
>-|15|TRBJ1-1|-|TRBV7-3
CASSTTPGANTEAFF
TGTGCCAGCAGCACCACTCCCGGGGCCAACACTGAAGCTTTCTTT
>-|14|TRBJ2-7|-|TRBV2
CASSEGLSYYEQYF
TGTGCCAGCAGTGAAGGCCTGAGCTACTACGAGCAGTACTTC
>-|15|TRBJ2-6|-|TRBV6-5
CASRVGSSGANVLTF
TGTGCCAGCAGGGTCGGGTCCTCTGGGGCCAACGTCCTGACTTTC
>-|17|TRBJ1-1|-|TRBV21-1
CASSKARWGGRDTEAFF
TGTGCCAGCAGCAAAGCGAGGTGGGGAGGACGGGACACTGAAGCTTTCTTT
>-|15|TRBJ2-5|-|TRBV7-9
CASSLALRVPETQYF
TGTGCCAGCAGCTTAGCCCTCCGGGTCCCGGAGACCCAGTACTTC